In this sample, the clone carrying this TCR beta chain turned up a few times. No antigen is known for it. The entry originates in a study of cytomegalovirus exposure and HLA in healthy donors. Overall study findings and caveats: A later analysis reported that several of the most significant clusters appeared to be linked to common viral pathogens, among them Epstein-Barr virus.

Trimming took off 4 bases at V and 4 bases at J, with 17 bases between the two ends. The CDR3 consists of 15 residues. Per the germline V gene, CDR1 is SGHDT and CDR2 is YYEEEE. PCR amplification relied on 60 Vbeta primers (plus 13 Jbeta primers). Sequenced by immunoSEQ multiplex PCR; TCRdb stores in-frame clones only, minus some. The sample contains roughly 150,000 clones, more than 65% of which appear only once. The donors (healthy individuals) were bone marrow donors. Sequenced sample: PBMCs. The chain recombines TRBV5-6 with TRBJ1-2, with D perhaps matching TRBD1 (6 bases). The clonotype comes from a man aged 30-40 years in good health and CMV-seronegative. This CDR3 reads CASSHHPDSTYGYTF. CDR3 coding DNA: TGTGCCAGCAGCCACCACCCGGACAGTACCTATGGCTACACCTTC.